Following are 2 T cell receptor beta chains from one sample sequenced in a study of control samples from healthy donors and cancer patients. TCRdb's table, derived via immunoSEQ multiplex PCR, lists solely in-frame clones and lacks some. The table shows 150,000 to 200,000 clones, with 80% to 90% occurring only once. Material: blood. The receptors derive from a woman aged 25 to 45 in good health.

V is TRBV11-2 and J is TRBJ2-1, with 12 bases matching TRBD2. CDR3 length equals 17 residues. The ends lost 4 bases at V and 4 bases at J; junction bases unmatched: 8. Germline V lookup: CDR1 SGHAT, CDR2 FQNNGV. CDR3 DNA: TGTGCCAGCAGCTCGGCCCCTAGCGGGAGGGTTTACAATGAGCAGTTCTTC. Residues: CASSSAPSGRVYNEQFF.

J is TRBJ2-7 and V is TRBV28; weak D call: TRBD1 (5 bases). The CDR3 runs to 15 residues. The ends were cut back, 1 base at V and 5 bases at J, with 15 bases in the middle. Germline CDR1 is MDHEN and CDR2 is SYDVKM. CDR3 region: CASSLFPGSWDEQYF. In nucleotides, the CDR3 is TGTGCCAGCAGTTTATTCCCAGGGTCATGGGACGAGCAGTACTTC.